What follows describes a single TCR beta chain. CDR1 is SGHTA, CDR2 FQGNSA, per germline. The CDR3 loop spans 12 amino acids. The V end lost 7 bases, the J end lost 7 bases, and 13 bases lay between the germline ends. Assay used: immunoSEQ multiplex PCR; TCRdb lists only in-frame clones, some missing. The sample lists about 15,000 clones; around 70% were seen once. This sample stems from a study of neoadjuvant nivolumab and ipilimumab in lung cancer. This clonotype was sampled from an adult with non-small cell lung cancer. The sequenced sample was peripheral blood, obtained after neoadjuvant nivolumab, alone or with ipilimumab, at or shortly before surgery. The rearrangement links TRBV7-2 to TRBJ1-1; D remains ambiguous. CDR3 amino acids: CASNTDTIEAFF. The CDR3 DNA reads as TGTGCCAGCAACACTGACACAATTGAAGCTTTCTTT.